This T cell receptor beta chain stems from a study of blood T cell repertoires in COVID-19. Germline V gene sequence: CDR1 GTSNPN, CDR2 SVGIG (reference sequence). The J segment lost 4 bases and the V segment lost 2 bases, leaving 6 bases of the junction unmatched. The CDR3 is made up of 14 amino acids. Repertoires were generated with immunoSEQ multiplex PCR, while TCRdb's copy carries only in-frame clones and drops some. The sample has tens of thousands of clones, over 70% seen once. The chain couples TRBV30 to TRBJ1-1; 8 bases line up with TRBD1. Sequenced sample: peripheral blood. This receptor was obtained from a woman older than 75 with active or convalescent COVID-19. The CDR3 is CAWSRQGRGTEAFF. CDR3 DNA sequence: TGTGCCTGGAGTCGACAGGGGAGGGGCACTGAAGCTTTCTTT.